This TCR beta chain was documented in a study of T cell changes during pregnancy in multiple sclerosis. TCRdb's table, derived via immunoSEQ multiplex PCR, lists solely in-frame clones and lacks some. The profile shows 130,000 or so clones, approximately 93% of them singletons. There are 15 residues in the CDR3. Trimming took 5 bases from V and 5 from J, leaving 16 bases between them. CDR1 and CDR2 (germline): MNHEY, SMNVEV (reference sequence). The TCR originated in a female donor with multiple sclerosis, enrolled in a pregnancy study. The sequenced sample was peripheral blood, obtained before pregnancy. The chain joins TRBV27 to TRBJ2-1, with D unclear. DNA for the CDR3: TGTGCCAGCAGTCCCTCGTATCGCCGAGACAATGAGCAGTTCTTC. Its translation: CASSPSYRRDNEQFF.